This is a list of T cell receptor beta chains from one sample in a study of beta chain features in type 1 diabetes. Produced via immunoSEQ multiplex PCR; TCRdb's table is partial and in-frame only. The sample carries about 230,000 clones, 9.6% recorded once. Material for sequencing was naive CD4+ T cells from blood. These receptors came from a woman aged 18-29 years in good health. Both conserved end residues are part of each CDR3. Each record gives: V gene, D gene, CDR3 protein. The D gene is left open where the match is weak.

v_gene: TRBV5-1; d_gene: -; CDR3aa: CASSLESEQYF
v_gene: TRBV18; d_gene: TRBD1; CDR3aa: CASSQDRSYGYTF
v_gene: TRBV5-1; d_gene: TRBD2; CDR3aa: CASSLGLAGGSQETQYF
v_gene: TRBV5-4; d_gene: TRBD1; CDR3aa: CASRSGTDSNTEAFF
v_gene: TRBV10-2; d_gene: -; CDR3aa: CASSRDYSNQPQHF
v_gene: TRBV25-1; d_gene: TRBD2; CDR3aa: CASSEGASGSYEQYF
v_gene: TRBV4-1; d_gene: TRBD1; CDR3aa: CASSQAQGVGETQYF
v_gene: TRBV7-2; d_gene: -; CDR3aa: CASSAVGALSTAFF
v_gene: TRBV29-1; d_gene: -; CDR3aa: CSVVVAGTYEQYF
v_gene: TRBV11-2; d_gene: TRBD2; CDR3aa: CASREGLAGLTDTQYF
v_gene: TRBV7-9; d_gene: -; CDR3aa: CASSSPLRRGLLSYEQYF
v_gene: TRBV18; d_gene: TRBD1; CDR3aa: CASSPPGQGANQPQHF
v_gene: TRBV4-1; d_gene: TRBD1; CDR3aa: CASSQALPRGQDAEAFF
v_gene: TRBV29-1; d_gene: -; CDR3aa: CSGGEHYNEQFF
v_gene: TRBV6-1; d_gene: -; CDR3aa: CASSGPLREQYF
v_gene: TRBV2; d_gene: -; CDR3aa: CASSVRGAVSVGNQPQHF
v_gene: TRBV18; d_gene: -; CDR3aa: CASSPRAQIQYF
v_gene: TRBV30; d_gene: -; CDR3aa: CAWSAGSFYNEQFF
v_gene: TRBV28; d_gene: -; CDR3aa: CATTRWATYNEQFF
v_gene: TRBV6-1; d_gene: -; CDR3aa: CASSEVRLETPRGTGELFF
v_gene: TRBV6-4; d_gene: TRBD1; CDR3aa: CASRGQEAGELFF
v_gene: TRBV30; d_gene: -; CDR3aa: CAWVGFNQKPTNYGYTF
v_gene: TRBV11-3; d_gene: -; CDR3aa: CASSRARNEQFF
v_gene: TRBV19; d_gene: -; CDR3aa: CASSIRGSLGETQYF
v_gene: TRBV18; d_gene: -; CDR3aa: CASSPLPPGIGETQYF
v_gene: TRBV11-2; d_gene: -; CDR3aa: CASSRTQGGVEQYF
v_gene: TRBV7-8; d_gene: TRBD1; CDR3aa: CASSLEGTGGNQPQHF
v_gene: TRBV2; d_gene: TRBD2; CDR3aa: CARGLAGGSYEQYF
v_gene: TRBV2; d_gene: -; CDR3aa: CASSEDRVSGELFF
v_gene: TRBV19; d_gene: -; CDR3aa: CASSLGAGTDTQYF
v_gene: TRBV7-9; d_gene: -; CDR3aa: CASRGGNQPQHF
v_gene: TRBV4-1; d_gene: TRBD2; CDR3aa: CASSQVPTSGNYNEQFF
v_gene: TRBV5-5; d_gene: -; CDR3aa: CASSLGGYQPQHF
v_gene: TRBV5-1; d_gene: TRBD2; CDR3aa: CASSLMGTSYEQFF
v_gene: TRBV18; d_gene: TRBD1; CDR3aa: CASSSTGGPETQYF
v_gene: TRBV5-8; d_gene: -; CDR3aa: CASSPFQGRNQPQHF
v_gene: TRBV6-1; d_gene: -; CDR3aa: CASSDFAGANTEAFF
v_gene: TRBV30; d_gene: TRBD1; CDR3aa: CAWSVRGANTEAFF
v_gene: TRBV6-5; d_gene: -; CDR3aa: CASSPYPTNEQFF
v_gene: TRBV2; d_gene: TRBD1; CDR3aa: CASRKDRGLNTEAFF
v_gene: TRBV6-1; d_gene: TRBD2; CDR3aa: CASSDLAGGRRVYNEQFF
v_gene: TRBV5-4; d_gene: TRBD1; CDR3aa: CASSAGNRDRGGEQYF
v_gene: TRBV27; d_gene: -; CDR3aa: CASTPGGLNTEAFF
v_gene: TRBV28; d_gene: -; CDR3aa: CASSLSRGETQYF
v_gene: TRBV30; d_gene: TRBD1; CDR3aa: CAWGQGGGEQYF
v_gene: TRBV9; d_gene: TRBD1; CDR3aa: CASSVTGTVNTGELFF